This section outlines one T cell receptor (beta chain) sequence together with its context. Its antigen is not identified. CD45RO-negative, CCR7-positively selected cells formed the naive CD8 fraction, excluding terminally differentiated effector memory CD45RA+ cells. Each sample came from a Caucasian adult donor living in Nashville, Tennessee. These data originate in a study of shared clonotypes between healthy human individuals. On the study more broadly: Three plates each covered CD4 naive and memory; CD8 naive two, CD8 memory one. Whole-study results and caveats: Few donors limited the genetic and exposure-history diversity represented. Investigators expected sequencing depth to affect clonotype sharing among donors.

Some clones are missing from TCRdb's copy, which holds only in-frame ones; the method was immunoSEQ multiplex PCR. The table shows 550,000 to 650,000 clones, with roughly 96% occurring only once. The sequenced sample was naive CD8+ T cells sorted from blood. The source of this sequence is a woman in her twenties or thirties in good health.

The CDR3 nucleotides read TGTGCCACCAGTATAGCGGGAGTAGTCTACGAGCAGTACTTC. Its protein is CATSIAGVVYEQYF. This rearrangement joins TRBV15 to TRBJ2-5; 9 bases agree with TRBD2. The J call is doubtful: the DNA matches TRBJ2-7 better. The CDR3 spans 14 residues. Germline lookup yields CDR1 LNHNV and CDR2 YYDKDF (reference sequence).